These T cell receptor beta chains were read from a single sample in a study of OX40 agonist ivuxolimab in advanced cancers. TCRdb keeps only in-frame clones here, not all; method: immunoSEQ multiplex PCR. The sample lists 55,000 to 75,000 clones; approximately 85% were seen once. The specimen comprised CD4+ or CD8+ T cells sorted from blood, sampled in a trial of the OX40 agonist ivuxolimab. Source of these receptors: an adult with an advanced solid tumor such as melanoma, head and neck, liver or kidney cancer. Both conserved end residues are part of each CDR3. Fields, in order: J gene, clone size, V gene, D gene, CDR3 protein, CDR3 DNA. The D gene is left open where the match is weak. Clone sizes are given selectively: once, few, many, or a class where the clone is expanded.

TRBJ1-2,NA,TRBV14,NA,CASSQVGGSYGYTF,TGTGCCAGCAGCCAAGTGGGGGGCTCCTATGGCTACACCTTC
TRBJ2-7,few,TRBV30,NA,CAWGRGSPYEQYF,TGTGCCTGGGGTCGCGGGTCCCCCTACGAGCAGTACTTC
TRBJ2-7,NA,TRBV7-2,TRBD2,CASSLGTSGTYEQYF,TGTGCCAGCAGCTTAGGAACTAGCGGAACCTACGAGCAGTACTTC
TRBJ1-1,NA,TRBV11-2,NA,CASSLLWDGHTEAFF,TGTGCCAGCAGCTTATTATGGGATGGGCATACTGAAGCTTTCTTT
TRBJ2-1,NA,TRBV7-2,NA,CASSLGQLLSSYNEQFF,TGTGCCAGCAGCTTAGGTCAGCTTTTGAGCTCCTACAATGAGCAGTTCTTC
TRBJ1-3,NA,TRBV9,NA,CASHVRGAGNTIYF,TGTGCCAGCCACGTTAGGGGGGCTGGAAACACCATATATTTT
TRBJ1-2,NA,TRBV7-9,NA,CASSLGGEDYGYTF,TGTGCCAGCAGCTTAGGAGGGGAGGACTATGGCTACACCTTC
TRBJ2-1,NA,TRBV5-1,TRBD2,CASSWSGGSYNEQFF,TGCGCCAGCAGCTGGAGCGGGGGCTCCTACAATGAGCAGTTCTTC
TRBJ2-5,few,TRBV15,TRBD2,CATSISSGGNSETQYF,TGTGCCACCAGCATAAGTAGCGGGGGAAACTCGGAGACCCAGTACTTC
TRBJ1-1,NA,TRBV7-6,TRBD1,CASSLDTGGDTEAFF,TGTGCCAGCAGCTTAGATACAGGGGGCGACACTGAAGCTTTCTTT
TRBJ1-2,NA,TRBV7-9,TRBD1,CASSDRVGVGYTF,TGTGCCAGCAGCGACAGGGTCGGAGTGGGCTACACCTTC
TRBJ2-1,NA,TRBV5-4,NA,CASSSRTAIINEQFF,TGTGCCAGCAGCTCTCGGACAGCTATTATCAATGAGCAGTTCTTC
TRBJ1-6,medium-sized,TRBV10-3,TRBD1,CAISGSGGSPLHF,TGTGCCATCAGTGGATCAGGGGGATCACCCCTCCACTTT
TRBJ2-7,NA,TRBV4-3,TRBD2,CASSQGPPLTSSYEQYF,TGCGCCAGCAGCCAAGGCCCCCCCCTGACTAGCTCGTACGAGCAGTACTTC
TRBJ2-3,NA,TRBV7-6,TRBD1,CASSLDGQVTDTQYF,TGTGCCAGCAGCCTAGACGGACAGGTCACAGATACGCAGTATTTT
TRBJ1-2,NA,TRBV5-6,NA,CASSLGSLANGYTF,TGTGCCAGCAGCTTAGGGTCATTAGCGAATGGCTACACCTTC
TRBJ2-5,NA,TRBV5-8,NA,CASSLTLASTETQYF,TGTGCCAGCAGCCTAACCTTAGCTAGTACTGAGACCCAGTACTTC
TRBJ2-1,NA,TRBV5-5,NA,CASSLNRGGEQFF,TGTGCCAGCAGCTTGAACCGAGGGGGGGAGCAGTTCTTC
TRBJ2-1,NA,TRBV19,TRBD2,CASSMGAGGYNEQFF,TGTGCCAGTAGTATGGGAGCGGGGGGCTACAATGAGCAGTTCTTC
TRBJ2-3,NA,TRBV6-1,TRBD2,CALAWGGTDTQYF,TGTGCCCTAGCATGGGGGGGAACAGATACGCAGTATTTT
TRBJ2-3,NA,TRBV19,TRBD2,CASSMTSGGANTQYF,TGTGCCAGTAGTATGACTAGCGGGGGGGCAAATACGCAGTATTTT
TRBJ1-2,few,TRBV4-2,NA,CASSQDREPGYTF,TGTGCCAGCAGCCAAGACCGGGAACCTGGCTACACCTTC
TRBJ1-2,NA,TRBV5-1,NA,CASSLSRERGYTF,TGTGCCAGCAGCTTGAGTAGGGAGAGGGGCTACACCTTC
TRBJ2-2,NA,TRBV4-2,TRBD2,CASSQLAGTNTGELFF,TGTGCCAGCAGCCAACTAGCGGGGACGAACACCGGGGAGCTGTTTTTT
TRBJ1-2,NA,TRBV6-5,NA,CASRDITDSYGYTF,TGTGCCAGCAGAGACATCACGGACAGCTATGGCTACACCTTC
TRBJ2-7,NA,TRBV28,NA,CASKDSRVAEQYF,TGTGCCAGCAAGGACAGTAGGGTAGCCGAGCAGTACTTC
TRBJ2-7,NA,TRBV5-1,NA,CASRTDEVRHEQYF,TGCGCCAGCAGAACCGACGAGGTGCGGCACGAGCAGTACTTC
TRBJ2-4,once,TRBV11-2,NA,CASSLAIAKNIQYF,TGTGCCAGCAGCTTAGCCATAGCCAAAAACATTCAGTACTTC
TRBJ1-2,NA,TRBV18,TRBD1,CASSRDRGYSGYTF,TGTGCCAGCTCACGCGACAGGGGGTATTCTGGCTACACCTTC